This TCR beta chain was found in a study of T cell repertoires in cytomegalovirus infection. Looking at the study overall: The authors used CMV epitopes that were HLA-C-restricted (recently identified) and HLA-B-restricted (well studied). From public TCR beta signatures came an indication of both CMV infection and matching HLA type. Study-wide findings and caveats: HLA-C-restricted TCR beta clonotypes specific for CMV led the ex vivo response. Carriers of CMV plus the relevant HLA were identified by cumulative public TCR beta family frequency.

TCRdb reprocessed the reads via MiXCR and lists one record per CDR3 protein. The data show approximately 910,000 distinct CDR3 sequences, with roughly 31% seen just once and around 15% held by the top ten. Of note for this clonotype: Its antigen is not identified.

V was clipped by 2 bases and J by 2 bases; unmatched bases: 10. This CDR3 region has 17 residues. Germline V gene sequence: CDR1 SGHTA, CDR2 FQGTGA. The sequence came from a human donor in good health (CMV status not recorded). Some clones in this sample may be carry-over from other donors' samples. Sequences were derived from cultured CD8+ T cells from PBMCs, sampled from culture after CMV antigen stimulation. This chain uses TRBV7-3 with TRBJ2-3, with TRBD1 identical over 7 bases. CDR3: CASSLGDSHPFTDTQYF. The CDR3, as DNA: TGTGCCAGCAGCTTAGGGGACAGCCATCCGTTCACAGATACGCAGTATTTT.